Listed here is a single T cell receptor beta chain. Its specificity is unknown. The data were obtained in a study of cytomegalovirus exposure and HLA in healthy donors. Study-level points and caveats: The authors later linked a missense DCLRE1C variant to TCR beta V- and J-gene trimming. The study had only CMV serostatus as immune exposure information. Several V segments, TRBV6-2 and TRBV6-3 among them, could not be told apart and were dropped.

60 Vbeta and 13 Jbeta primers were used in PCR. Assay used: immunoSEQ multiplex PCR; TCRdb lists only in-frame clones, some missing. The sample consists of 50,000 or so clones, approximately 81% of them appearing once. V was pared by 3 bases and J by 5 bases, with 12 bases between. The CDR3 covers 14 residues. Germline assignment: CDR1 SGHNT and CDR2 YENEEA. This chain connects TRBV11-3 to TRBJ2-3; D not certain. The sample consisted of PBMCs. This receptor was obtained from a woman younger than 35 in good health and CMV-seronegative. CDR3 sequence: CASSLGTPGDTQYF. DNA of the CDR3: TGTGCCAGCAGCTTGGGCACCCCTGGAGATACGCAGTATTTT.